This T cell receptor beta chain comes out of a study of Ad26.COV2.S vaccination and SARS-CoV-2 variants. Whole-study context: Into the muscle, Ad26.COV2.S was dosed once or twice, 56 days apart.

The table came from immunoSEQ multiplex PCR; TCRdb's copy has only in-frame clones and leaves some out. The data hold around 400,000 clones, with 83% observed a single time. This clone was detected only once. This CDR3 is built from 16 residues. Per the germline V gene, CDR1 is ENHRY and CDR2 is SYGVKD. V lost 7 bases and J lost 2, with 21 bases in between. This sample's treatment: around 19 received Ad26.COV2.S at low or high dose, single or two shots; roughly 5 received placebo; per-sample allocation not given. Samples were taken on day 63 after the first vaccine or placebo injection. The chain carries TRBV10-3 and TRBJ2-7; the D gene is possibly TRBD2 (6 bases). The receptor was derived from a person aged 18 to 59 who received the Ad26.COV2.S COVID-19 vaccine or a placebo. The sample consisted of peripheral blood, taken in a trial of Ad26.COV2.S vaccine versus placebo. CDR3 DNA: TGTGCCATCACCAATCGTGGAGGGAATGCGACCTACGAGCAGTACTTC. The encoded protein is CAITNRGGNATYEQYF.